The clone carrying this T cell receptor (beta chain) has just one count. Measured with immunoSEQ multiplex PCR; TCRdb has only the in-frame clones, and not every one. This table has more than 200,000 clones, about 86% appearing once. The CDR3 consists of 14 residues. The V and J ends lost 3 bases and 6 bases respectively, with 14 bases between them. Per the germline V gene, CDR1 is KGHSH and CDR2 is LQKENI. The record originates from a study of blood T cell repertoires in COVID-19. Sequencing was performed on peripheral blood. This chain links TRBV18 with TRBJ1-1, with D tentatively TRBD1 (6 bases). The receptor was isolated from a woman between 50 and 59 years old with acute or convalescent COVID-19. For the CDR3, the DNA is TGTGCCAGCTCACCGGGAGGGGGGGACGCTGAAGCTTTCTTT. Translating gives CASSPGGGDAEAFF.